This T cell receptor beta chain stems from a study of vaccination effects on CD4 cells after COVID-19. Study conclusions and caveats: Marked contraction was observed in infection-induced and vaccine-induced clones late after vaccination.

As for this clone: Its cognate antigen is unknown.

The CDR3 consists of 16 residues. V was cut by 0 bases and J by 3 bases, with 14 bases left in between. In germline, CDR1 is MNHNS, CDR2 SASEGT. Peptide-pool stimulation followed by sequencing identified expanded antigen-specific CD4+ clonotypes in the ViraFEST assay. Cells that had been cultured for nine to eleven days were the source of isolated CD4+ T cells. Participants received two doses of either the BNT162b2 or mRNA-1273 vaccine. Absence of prior SARS-CoV-2 infection characterized the vaccine recipients, who showed negative nucleocapsid antibodies. Culturing of about 2 million PBMC per well took place with about 10 IU/ml IL-2 and around 10 ug/ml peptides. Assay used: immunoSEQ multiplex PCR; TCRdb lists only in-frame clones, some missing. The sample has about 46,000 clones, about 74% seen once.

This clonotype was sampled from a human donor who received a COVID-19 vaccine. This chain joins TRBV6-1 and TRBJ1-2; weak D call: TRBD1 (6 bases). Sequenced here: CD4+ T cells from PBMCs cultured with HCoV-OC43 spike peptides, sampled after COVID-19 vaccination. Subset here: HCoV-OC43 spike overlapping peptide pool stimulation. The CDR3 bases are TGTGCCAGCAGTGAAGCGTCGACAGGCCTCTACTATGGCTACACCTTC. Amino acids: CASSEASTGLYYGYTF.